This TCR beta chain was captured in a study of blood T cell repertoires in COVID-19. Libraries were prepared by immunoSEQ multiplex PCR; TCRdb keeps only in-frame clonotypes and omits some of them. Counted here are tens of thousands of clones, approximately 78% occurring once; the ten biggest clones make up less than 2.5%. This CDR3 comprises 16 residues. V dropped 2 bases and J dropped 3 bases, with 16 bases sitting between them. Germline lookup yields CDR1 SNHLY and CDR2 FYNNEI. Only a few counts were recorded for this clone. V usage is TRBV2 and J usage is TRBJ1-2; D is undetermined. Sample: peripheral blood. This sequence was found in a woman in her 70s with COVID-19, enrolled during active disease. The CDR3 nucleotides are TGTGCCAGCAGTGAAATGATGGGCAGCAATTACTATGGCTACACCTTC. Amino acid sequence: CASSEMMGSNYYGYTF. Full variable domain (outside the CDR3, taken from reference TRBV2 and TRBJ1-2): EPEVTQTPSHQVTQMGQEVILRCVPISNHLYFYWYRQILGQKVEFLVSFYNNEISEKSEIFDDQFSVERPDGSNFTLKIRSTKLEDSAMYFCASSEMMGSNYYGYTFGSGTRLTVV.